This T cell receptor beta chain came from a study of blood T cells in healthy people across ages. Findings and caveats of the study: Older age coincided with a roughly linear decline in TCR beta diversity per million T cells.

There were at least 5 micrograms of total RNA extracted from every sample. Germline loops: CDR1 MNHNS, CDR2 SASEGT. This CDR3 has 18 residues. On this clonotype: What it binds is unknown.

Sample-barcoded 5' priming and a J-beta primer mix drove a second PCR of 7 to 11 cycles. TCRdb ran MiXCR on the 5' RACE reads and lists one entry per CDR3 protein. The sample has roughly 790,000 distinct CDR3 sequences, approximately 39% seen once. The source is a woman aged 55-70 years in good health. Sequencing was performed on blood. The gene calls are TRBV6-1 and TRBJ2-1; 9 nucleotides line up with TRBD2. Judging by the DNA end, TRBJ2-7 fits better; the J call may be wrong. The CDR3 sequence is CASSLPGLAYSSYNEQYF. DNA for the CDR3: TGTGCCAGCAGTCTCCCGGGACTAGCCTATAGCTCCTACAATGAGCAGTACTTC.